The 10 T cell receptor beta chains below all came from one sample that was sequenced in a study of blood T cells in healthy people across ages (dated by TCRdb to between 2014 and 2016). The library was prepared using 5' RACE. Sequencing was carried out with an Illumina HiSeq 2500. The second PCR ran for roughly 7 to 11 cycles and used a J-beta primer mix along with a sample-barcoded 5' primer. The public reads were reanalyzed by TCRdb: fastp trimming at Q25, MiXCR alignment, in-frame beta chains only. Rows are combined by CDR3 protein, so each entry shows the most common genes and DNA. The sample profile shows about 780,000 distinct CDR3 sequences; roughly 25% of them were found once. The ten largest clones capture around 2.9% of the sample. These data are also associated with another study on T cells of mothers and their children.

The specimen sequenced was blood. The receptors were sampled from a boy under 18 in good health.

Only a few counts were recorded for this clonotype. The junction shows a germline mismatch at one end, possibly a read error. The chain couples TRBV7-2 to TRBJ1-2; tentatively, D is TRBD1 (6 bases). CDR1 is SGHTA and CDR2 is FQGNSA in the germline V gene. This CDR3 spans 16 amino acids. Here the CDR3 DNA reads TGTGCCAGCAGCTTCCCCGGACAGTCCTTTCGCTATGGCTACACTTTC. Its translation is CASSFPGQSFRYGYTF. The complete variable domain, with remaining parts taken from reference TRBV7-2 and TRBJ1-2, reads GAGVSQSPSNKVTEKGKDVELRCDPISGHTALYWYRQSLGQGLEFLIYFQGNSAPDKSGLPSDRFSAERTGGSVSTLTIQRTQQEDSAVYLCASSFPGQSFRYGYTFGSGTRLTVV.

This clonotype has more than one count but fewer than ten. The junction shows a germline mismatch at one end, possibly a read error. The chain employs TRBV4-1 and TRBJ2-7, with 11 nucleotides matching TRBD2. CDR1 is MGHRA and CDR2 is YSYEKL in the germline V gene. This CDR3 region has 16 residues. The CDR3 DNA reads as TGCGCCGGCAGCCACCCCGGGACTAGCGGCTCCTACGAGCAGTACTTC. It translates to CAGSHPGTSGSYEQYF.

V is TRBV6-5 and J is TRBJ1-1; the D gene is possibly TRBD1 (6 bases). V was pared by 6 bases and J by 3 bases, with 17 bases between. This CDR3 has 15 residues. Germline V gene lookup returns CDR1 MNHEY and CDR2 SVGAGI. This CDR3 is CASRYKQGKDTEAFF. CDR3 DNA: TGTGCCAGCAGGTACAAACAGGGAAAGGACACTGAAGCTTTCTTT.

This clonotype was picked up a small number of times. The chain combines TRBV2 with TRBJ1-5; D gene unclear. V lost 0 bases and J lost 0, with 9 bases in between. Germline V gene sequence: CDR1 SNHLY, CDR2 FYNNEI. CDR3 length: 16 amino acids. Written as DNA, the CDR3 is TGTGCCAGCAGTGAAGCAGGAGGAGGTAGCAATCAGCCCCAGCATTTT. This codes for CASSEAGGGSNQPQHF.

This clonotype has more than one count but fewer than ten. The V gene is TRBV20-1, the J gene TRBJ2-3, with D perhaps matching TRBD2 (5 bases). The CDR3 is 13 amino acids. Trimming stripped 6 bases from V and 0 bases from J, with 10 bases between. Germline V gene lookup returns CDR1 DFQATT and CDR2 SNEGSKA (reference sequence). CDR3 sequence: CSALSASTDTQYF. In DNA, the CDR3 is TGCAGTGCGCTTAGCGCTAGCACAGATACGCAGTATTTT.

This chain joins TRBV20-1 and TRBJ2-7; TRBD2 might be the D (5 bases). Germline V gene data show CDR1 as DFQATT and CDR2 as SNEGSKA (reference sequence). The CDR3 loop spans 13 amino acids. V gave up 5 bases and J gave up 5 bases, with 16 bases separating them. The CDR3 protein is CSAVNPPGNEQYF. The CDR3 DNA follows: TGCAGTGCTGTCAACCCACCGGGGAACGAGCAGTACTTC.

The V and J genes are TRBV29-1 and TRBJ1-2; D may be TRBD1 (5 bases). Germline CDR1 SQVTM, CDR2 ANQGSEA. V dropped 7 bases and J dropped 3 bases, with 15 bases sitting between them. The CDR3 loop spans 13 amino acids. CDR3 residues: CSGKGFGDYGYTF. The CDR3, as DNA: TGCAGCGGGAAGGGGTTCGGAGACTATGGCTACACCTTC.

CDR3 DNA sequence: TGCAGTGCTAGAGCCCGCGTCCGCACAGATACGCAGTATTTT. It codes for CSARARVRTDTQYF. This chain joins TRBV20-1 and TRBJ2-3; D remains unclear. V gave up 1 base and J gave up 1 base, with 9 bases separating them. The germline V gene has CDR1 DFQATT and CDR2 SNEGSKA (reference sequence). The CDR3 runs 14 residues.

This clonotype has just one count. The chain combines TRBV7-9 with TRBJ2-5; TRBD1 matches at 8 bases. Germline V gives CDR1 SEHNR, CDR2 FQNEAQ (reference sequence). V was pared by 6 bases and J by 4 bases, with 7 bases of the junction left unmatched. This CDR3 has 14 amino acids. CDR3 in DNA: TGTGCCAGCAGGAGGACAGGGAACGGAGAGACCCAGTACTTC. This translates into CASRRTGNGETQYF.

This chain uses TRBV25-1 with TRBJ1-6; D is ambiguous. Trimming left V 2 bases short and J 14 bases short, with 13 bases between. The CDR3 is 13 residues long. Germline V gene sequence: CDR1 MGHDK, CDR2 SYGVNS. The chain's CDR3 is CASSEPHDPALHF. For the CDR3, the DNA is TGTGCCAGCAGTGAACCCCACGATCCGGCCCTCCACTTT.